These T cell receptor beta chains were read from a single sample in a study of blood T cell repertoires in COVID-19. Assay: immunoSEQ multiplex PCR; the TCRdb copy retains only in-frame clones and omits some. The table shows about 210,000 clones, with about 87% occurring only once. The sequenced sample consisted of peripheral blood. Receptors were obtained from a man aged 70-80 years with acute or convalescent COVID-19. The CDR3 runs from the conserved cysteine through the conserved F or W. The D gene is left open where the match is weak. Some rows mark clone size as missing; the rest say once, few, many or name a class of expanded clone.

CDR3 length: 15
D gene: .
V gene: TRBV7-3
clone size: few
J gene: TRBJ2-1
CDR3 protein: CASSLGGTAYNEQFF
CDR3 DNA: TGTGCCAGCAGCTTAGGCGGGACGGCGTACAATGAGCAGTTCTTC

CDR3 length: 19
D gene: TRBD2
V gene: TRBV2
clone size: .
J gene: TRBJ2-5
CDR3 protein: CASSRRWTSGRGGTETQYF
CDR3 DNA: TGTGCCAGCAGTCGGCGGTGGACTAGCGGGAGAGGTGGAACGGAGACCCAGTACTTC

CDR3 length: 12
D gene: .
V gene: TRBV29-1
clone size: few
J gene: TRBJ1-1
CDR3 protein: CSAATVNTEAFF
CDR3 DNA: TGCAGCGCCGCGACAGTGAACACTGAAGCTTTCTTT

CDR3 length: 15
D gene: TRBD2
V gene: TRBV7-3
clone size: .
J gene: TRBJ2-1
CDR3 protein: CASSLLPSGINEQFF
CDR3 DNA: TGTGCCAGCAGCTTACTGCCTAGCGGTATCAATGAGCAGTTCTTC

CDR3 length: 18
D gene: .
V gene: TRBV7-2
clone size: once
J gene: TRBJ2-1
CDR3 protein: CASSFPAGVSSSYNEQFF
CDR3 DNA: TGTGCCAGCAGTTTCCCAGCAGGGGTATCGAGCTCCTACAATGAGCAGTTCTTC

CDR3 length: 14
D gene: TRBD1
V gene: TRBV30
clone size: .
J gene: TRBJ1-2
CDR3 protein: CAWSTPGQGYGYTF
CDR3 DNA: TGTGCCTGGAGTACGCCAGGACAGGGCTATGGCTACACCTTC

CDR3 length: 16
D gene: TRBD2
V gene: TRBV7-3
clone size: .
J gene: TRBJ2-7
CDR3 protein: CASSPTLSSGIHEQYF
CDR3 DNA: TGTGCCAGCAGCCCTACATTGAGTAGCGGGATCCACGAGCAGTACTTC

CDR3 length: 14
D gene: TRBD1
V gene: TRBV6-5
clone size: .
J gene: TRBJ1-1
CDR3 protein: CASRRTGGKTEAFF
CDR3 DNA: TGTGCCAGCAGGAGGACAGGGGGTAAGACTGAAGCTTTCTTT

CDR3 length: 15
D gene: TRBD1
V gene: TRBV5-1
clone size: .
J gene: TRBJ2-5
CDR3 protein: CASSYRIDRAETQYF
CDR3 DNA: TGCGCCAGCAGCTACAGAATTGACAGGGCCGAGACCCAGTACTTC

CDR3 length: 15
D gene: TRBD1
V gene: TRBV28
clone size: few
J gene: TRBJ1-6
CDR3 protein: CASSTGTVDNSPLHF
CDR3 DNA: TGTGCCAGCAGTACCGGGACAGTGGATAATTCACCCCTCCACTTT

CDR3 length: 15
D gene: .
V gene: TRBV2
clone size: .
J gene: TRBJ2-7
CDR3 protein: CASLRTAGNNYEQYF
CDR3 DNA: TGTGCCAGCCTTAGGACTGCGGGAAACAACTACGAGCAGTACTTC